Listed below are T cell receptor beta chains from one sample, sequenced in a study of blood T cell repertoires in COVID-19. The assay was immunoSEQ multiplex PCR, and TCRdb's table has in-frame clones only and misses some. The sample lists 200,000 to 250,000 clones; roughly four fifths were seen once. The source material was peripheral blood. The receptors derive from a woman aged 70-85 years with acute or convalescent COVID-19. Both conserved end residues are part of each CDR3. A D gene is named only where the DNA matches it firmly. For some rows the clone size is stated as once, few or many, or as a class when expanded; others skip it.

TRBV6-2/TRBV6-3	17	once	TRBJ1-5	-	CASSYSGRRGRNQPQHF	TGTGCCAGCAGTTACTCGGGTCGCAGGGGAAGGAATCAGCCCCAGCATTTT
TRBV5-8	14	-	TRBJ1-1	-	CASSTGLMNTEAFF	TGTGCCAGCAGTACAGGGTTGATGAACACTGAAGCTTTCTTT
TRBV9	15	many	TRBJ1-2	TRBD1	CASSPSGTEHYGYTF	TGTGCCAGCAGCCCTTCCGGGACAGAACACTATGGCTACACCTTC
TRBV4-1	15	-	TRBJ1-5	-	CASSQDRRDNQPQHF	TGCGCCAGCAGCCAAGATCGGAGGGACAATCAGCCCCAGCATTTT
TRBV18	15	-	TRBJ1-2	-	CASSPLTGSNYGYTF	TGTGCCAGCTCACCACTGACAGGTTCTAACTATGGCTACACCTTC
TRBV11-2	13	-	TRBJ2-7	-	CASSLERINEQYF	TGTGCCAGCAGCTTAGAGAGGATTAACGAGCAGTACTTC
TRBV19	15	few	TRBJ1-5	-	CASNLGRLINQPQHF	TGTGCCAGTAACTTGGGGAGGTTAATCAATCAGCCCCAGCATTTT
TRBV5-1	13	once	TRBJ1-2	-	CASSLRQDGGYTF	TGCGCCAGCAGCTTGCGACAGGATGGCGGCTACACCTTC
TRBV7-8	16	-	TRBJ1-1	TRBD1	CASSLVEGAVNTEAFF	TGTGCCAGCAGCTTAGTGGAGGGGGCAGTTAACACTGAAGCTTTCTTT
TRBV11-2	15	-	TRBJ2-5	TRBD1	CASSDGQGGWETQYF	TGTGCCAGCAGTGACGGACAGGGGGGGTGGGAGACCCAGTACTTC
TRBV20-1	11	-	TRBJ1-4	-	CSASPGEKLFF	TGCAGTGCTAGTCCGGGGGAAAAACTGTTTTTT
TRBV2	13	once	TRBJ1-1	TRBD1	CASRQGGNTEAFF	TGTGCCAGCAGACAGGGGGGGAACACTGAAGCTTTCTTT
TRBV10-1	14	once	TRBJ2-5	TRBD2	CASSEASGVETQYF	TGCGCCAGCAGTGAAGCTAGCGGGGTAGAGACCCAGTACTTC